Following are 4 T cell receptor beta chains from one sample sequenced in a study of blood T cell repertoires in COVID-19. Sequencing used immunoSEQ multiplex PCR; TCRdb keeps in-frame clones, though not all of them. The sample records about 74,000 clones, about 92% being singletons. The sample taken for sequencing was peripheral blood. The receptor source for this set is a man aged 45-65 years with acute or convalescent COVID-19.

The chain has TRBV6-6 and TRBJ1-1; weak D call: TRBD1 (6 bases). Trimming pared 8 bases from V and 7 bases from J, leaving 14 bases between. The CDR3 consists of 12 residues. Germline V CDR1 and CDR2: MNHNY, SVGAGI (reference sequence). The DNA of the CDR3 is TGTGCCAGCTTCTGGGGGCGGTATGAAGCTTTCTTT. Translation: CASFWGRYEAFF.

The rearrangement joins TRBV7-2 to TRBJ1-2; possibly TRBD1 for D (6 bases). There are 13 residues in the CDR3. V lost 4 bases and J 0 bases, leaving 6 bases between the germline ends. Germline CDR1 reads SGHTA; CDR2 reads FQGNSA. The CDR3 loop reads CASSWTANYGYTF. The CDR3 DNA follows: TGTGCCAGCAGCTGGACAGCTAACTATGGCTACACCTTC.

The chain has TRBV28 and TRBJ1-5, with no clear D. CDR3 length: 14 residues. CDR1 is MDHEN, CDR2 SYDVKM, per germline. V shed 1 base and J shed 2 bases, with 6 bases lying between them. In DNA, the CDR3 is TGTGCCAGCAGTTTATTATTTGGCAATCAGCCCCAGCATTTT. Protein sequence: CASSLLFGNQPQHF.

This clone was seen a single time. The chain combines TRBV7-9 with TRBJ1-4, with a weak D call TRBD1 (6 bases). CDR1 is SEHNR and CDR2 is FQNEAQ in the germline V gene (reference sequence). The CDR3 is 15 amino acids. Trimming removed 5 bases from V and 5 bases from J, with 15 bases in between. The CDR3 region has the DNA TGTGCCAGCAGCCCACCGGACAGAGACAATGAAAAACTGTTTTTT. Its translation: CASSPPDRDNEKLFF.